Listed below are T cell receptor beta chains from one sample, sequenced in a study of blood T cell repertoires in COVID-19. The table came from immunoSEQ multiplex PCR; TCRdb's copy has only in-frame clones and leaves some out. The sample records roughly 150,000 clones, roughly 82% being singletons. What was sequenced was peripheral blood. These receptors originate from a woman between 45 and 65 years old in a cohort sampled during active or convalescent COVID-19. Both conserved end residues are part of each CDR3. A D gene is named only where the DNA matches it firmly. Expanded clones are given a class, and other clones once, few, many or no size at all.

CDR3aa: CASSTTTQETQYF
CDR3nt: TGCGCCAGCAGCACCACAACGCAAGAGACCCAGTACTTC
d_gene: .
abundance: .
j_gene: TRBJ2-5
v_gene: TRBV5-1

CDR3aa: CACPSNTDTQYF
CDR3nt: TGTGCCTGCCCTAGCAACACAGATACGCAGTATTTT
d_gene: .
abundance: .
j_gene: TRBJ2-3
v_gene: TRBV30

CDR3aa: CAVRDSMNTEAFF
CDR3nt: TGTGCCGTCCGGGACAGCATGAACACTGAAGCTTTCTTT
d_gene: TRBD1
abundance: .
j_gene: TRBJ1-1
v_gene: TRBV4-2

CDR3aa: CASSSGGTGDHEQYF
CDR3nt: TGTGCCAGTAGTTCAGGCGGGACAGGGGACCACGAGCAGTACTTC
d_gene: TRBD1
abundance: .
j_gene: TRBJ2-7
v_gene: TRBV19

CDR3aa: CASSWGVSYEQYF
CDR3nt: TGTGCCAGTAGTTGGGGGGTCTCCTACGAGCAGTACTTC
d_gene: .
abundance: .
j_gene: TRBJ2-7
v_gene: TRBV19

CDR3aa: CASSAQEGTEAFF
CDR3nt: TGTGCCAGCAGCGCGCAGGAAGGCACTGAAGCTTTCTTT
d_gene: .
abundance: few
j_gene: TRBJ1-1
v_gene: TRBV7-9

CDR3aa: CASRAEQGAYGYTF
CDR3nt: TGTGCCAGCAGGGCCGAACAGGGGGCTTATGGCTACACCTTC
d_gene: TRBD1
abundance: .
j_gene: TRBJ1-2
v_gene: TRBV6-4

CDR3aa: CASSGTGGASGNTIYF
CDR3nt: TGTGCCAGCAGCGGGACAGGGGGCGCGTCTGGAAACACCATATATTTT
d_gene: TRBD1
abundance: .
j_gene: TRBJ1-3
v_gene: TRBV9

CDR3aa: CASSLAGFTDTQYF
CDR3nt: TGCGCCAGCAGCTTGGCAGGGTTCACAGATACGCAGTATTTT
d_gene: .
abundance: .
j_gene: TRBJ2-3
v_gene: TRBV5-1

CDR3aa: CATSDDARGYGYTF
CDR3nt: TGTGCCACCAGTGATGATGCCCGGGGCTATGGCTACACCTTC
d_gene: .
abundance: .
j_gene: TRBJ1-2
v_gene: TRBV24-1

CDR3aa: CASSLAAGGTDTQYF
CDR3nt: TGTGCCAGCAGCTTGGCGGCGGGGGGCACAGATACGCAGTATTTT
d_gene: TRBD2
abundance: .
j_gene: TRBJ2-3
v_gene: TRBV5-8

CDR3aa: CASSPHSNQPQHF
CDR3nt: TGTGCCAGCAGCCCACATAGCAATCAGCCCCAGCATTTT
d_gene: .
abundance: .
j_gene: TRBJ1-5
v_gene: TRBV7-8

CDR3aa: CASSFSGASDTEAFF
CDR3nt: TGCGCCAGCAGCTTTTCGGGTGCCAGCGACACTGAAGCTTTCTTT
d_gene: .
abundance: once
j_gene: TRBJ1-1
v_gene: TRBV5-1

CDR3aa: CASSLWFGTGYSNQPQHF
CDR3nt: TGTGCCAGCAGCTTGTGGTTCGGGACAGGCTATAGCAATCAGCCCCAGCATTTT
d_gene: TRBD1
abundance: few
j_gene: TRBJ1-5
v_gene: TRBV5-6

CDR3aa: CASSLSSSLNTEAFF
CDR3nt: TGCGCCAGCAGTTTAAGCTCTTCGTTGAACACTGAAGCTTTCTTT
d_gene: .
abundance: .
j_gene: TRBJ1-1
v_gene: TRBV5-1

CDR3aa: CASSHRTGSLKPYEQYF
CDR3nt: TGTGCCAGCAGCCACCGGACAGGTTCTCTCAAACCCTACGAGCAGTACTTC
d_gene: TRBD1
abundance: .
j_gene: TRBJ2-7
v_gene: TRBV3-1/TRBV3-2

CDR3aa: CASSLATGGPNEKLFF
CDR3nt: TGCGCCAGCAGCTTGGCCACAGGGGGCCCTAATGAAAAACTGTTTTTT
d_gene: TRBD1
abundance: .
j_gene: TRBJ1-4
v_gene: TRBV5-1

CDR3aa: CATSIRQGFNEKLFF
CDR3nt: TGTGCCACCAGCATAAGACAGGGGTTTAATGAAAAACTGTTTTTT
d_gene: TRBD1
abundance: .
j_gene: TRBJ1-4
v_gene: TRBV15

CDR3aa: CASSVDRRGGYTF
CDR3nt: TGTGCCAGCAGTGTGGACAGACGGGGAGGCTACACCTTC
d_gene: .
abundance: .
j_gene: TRBJ1-2
v_gene: TRBV12-3/TRBV12-4

CDR3aa: CASSLDLTEAFF
CDR3nt: TGCGCCAGCAGCTTGGACCTAACTGAAGCTTTCTTT
d_gene: .
abundance: .
j_gene: TRBJ1-1
v_gene: TRBV5-1

CDR3aa: CASSSGSSGGYTEAFF
CDR3nt: TGTGCCAGCAGCTCCGGATCCTCAGGGGGGTATACTGAAGCTTTCTTT
d_gene: TRBD1
abundance: .
j_gene: TRBJ1-1
v_gene: TRBV7-2

CDR3aa: CSVYDTGRTEAFF
CDR3nt: TGCAGCGTTTACGATACAGGGAGAACTGAAGCTTTCTTT
d_gene: .
abundance: few
j_gene: TRBJ1-1
v_gene: TRBV29-1

CDR3aa: CASGLVMDRGVYEQYF
CDR3nt: TGTGCTAGTGGTTTGGTAATGGACAGGGGTGTCTACGAGCAGTACTTC
d_gene: TRBD1
abundance: .
j_gene: TRBJ2-7
v_gene: TRBV12-5

CDR3aa: CASSLGDRGTEKLFF
CDR3nt: TGCGCCAGCAGCTTGGGGGACAGGGGGACTGAAAAACTGTTTTTT
d_gene: TRBD1
abundance: .
j_gene: TRBJ1-4
v_gene: TRBV5-1

CDR3aa: CASSESGGSYNEQFF
CDR3nt: TGTGCCAGCAGTGAAAGCGGGGGCTCCTACAATGAGCAGTTCTTC
d_gene: TRBD2
abundance: .
j_gene: TRBJ2-1
v_gene: TRBV6-1

CDR3aa: CASSPTGTGPPSGNTIYF
CDR3nt: TGTGCCAGCAGCCCTACCGGGACAGGCCCACCCTCTGGAAACACCATATATTTT
d_gene: TRBD1
abundance: .
j_gene: TRBJ1-3
v_gene: TRBV7-9

CDR3aa: CASRDDRDEKLFF
CDR3nt: TGCGCCAGCAGGGATGACAGGGACGAAAAACTGTTTTTT
d_gene: TRBD1
abundance: .
j_gene: TRBJ1-4
v_gene: TRBV10-2

CDR3aa: CASSPGTHRTQYSGNTIYF
CDR3nt: TGCGCCAGCAGCCCGGGGACTCATCGGACCCAATACTCTGGAAACACCATATATTTT
d_gene: .
abundance: .
j_gene: TRBJ1-3
v_gene: TRBV4-1

CDR3aa: CASSQEKALDHGYTF
CDR3nt: TGCGCCAGCAGCCAAGAAAAAGCCCTAGACCATGGCTACACCTTC
d_gene: .
abundance: .
j_gene: TRBJ1-2
v_gene: TRBV4-1

CDR3aa: CASSQDSSGNTIYF
CDR3nt: TGCGCCAGCAGCCAAGACAGCTCTGGAAACACCATATATTTT
d_gene: .
abundance: .
j_gene: TRBJ1-3
v_gene: TRBV4-1

CDR3aa: CASSLIGSSGYTDTQYF
CDR3nt: TGTGCCAGCAGCTTAATAGGGTCTAGCGGGTACACAGATACGCAGTATTTT
d_gene: TRBD2
abundance: .
j_gene: TRBJ2-3
v_gene: TRBV7-3

CDR3aa: CASSIPGTVLEQYF
CDR3nt: TGCGCCAGCAGCATCCCCGGGACAGTATTGGAGCAGTACTTC
d_gene: TRBD1
abundance: .
j_gene: TRBJ2-7
v_gene: TRBV5-1

CDR3aa: CASSLGQDRETQYF
CDR3nt: TGTGCCAGCAGCTTAGGTCAGGATCGCGAGACCCAGTACTTC
d_gene: .
abundance: .
j_gene: TRBJ2-5
v_gene: TRBV11-3

CDR3aa: CASSSGSYYGYTF
CDR3nt: TGTGCCAGCAGTTCCGGGAGTTACTATGGCTACACCTTC
d_gene: .
abundance: few
j_gene: TRBJ1-2
v_gene: TRBV12-3/TRBV12-4

CDR3aa: CASSQEGRQPQHF
CDR3nt: TGTGCCAGCAGCCAGGAGGGGAGACAGCCCCAGCATTTT
d_gene: .
abundance: .
j_gene: TRBJ1-5
v_gene: TRBV3-1/TRBV3-2

CDR3aa: CATSARGRANVLTF
CDR3nt: TGTGCCACCAGTGCTAGGGGGCGGGCCAACGTCCTGACTTTC
d_gene: TRBD1
abundance: .
j_gene: TRBJ2-6
v_gene: TRBV24-1

CDR3aa: CASSPGQRSSGNTIYF
CDR3nt: TGTGCCAGCAGTCCGGGACAGCGGAGCTCTGGAAACACCATATATTTT
d_gene: TRBD1
abundance: .
j_gene: TRBJ1-3
v_gene: TRBV7-9

CDR3aa: CASSADRGLKGAFF
CDR3nt: TGTGCCAGCAGCGCGGACAGGGGGCTTAAAGGTGCTTTCTTT
d_gene: TRBD1
abundance: .
j_gene: TRBJ1-1
v_gene: TRBV5-4

CDR3aa: CATSTPGSPYEQYF
CDR3nt: TGTGCCACCAGCACTCCGGGATCCCCCTACGAGCAGTACTTC
d_gene: .
abundance: .
j_gene: TRBJ2-7
v_gene: TRBV15

CDR3aa: CSVGEGRGYGYTF
CDR3nt: TGCAGCGTTGGGGAGGGGCGAGGCTATGGCTACACCTTC
d_gene: .
abundance: .
j_gene: TRBJ1-2
v_gene: TRBV29-1

CDR3aa: CASRKTGRWDTQYF
CDR3nt: TGTGCCAGCAGAAAGACAGGACGATGGGATACGCAGTATTTT
d_gene: .
abundance: .
j_gene: TRBJ2-3
v_gene: TRBV6-5

CDR3aa: CASSPTPNDTPGTGLYGYTF
CDR3nt: TGTGCCAGCAGCCCAACCCCAAACGACACACCCGGGACAGGGCTCTATGGCTACACCTTC
d_gene: TRBD1
abundance: .
j_gene: TRBJ1-2
v_gene: TRBV5-8

CDR3aa: CASSLWDRTISGNTIYF
CDR3nt: TGCGCCAGCAGCTTGTGGGACAGGACGATCTCTGGAAACACCATATATTTT
d_gene: TRBD1
abundance: .
j_gene: TRBJ1-3
v_gene: TRBV5-1

CDR3aa: CASRGDSNNQPQHF
CDR3nt: TGTGCCAGCAGAGGGGACAGCAACAATCAGCCCCAGCATTTT
d_gene: TRBD1
abundance: .
j_gene: TRBJ1-5
v_gene: TRBV6-5

CDR3aa: CATSGGDYSPLHF
CDR3nt: TGTGCCACCAGTGGAGGGGACTATTCACCCCTCCACTTT
d_gene: .
abundance: .
j_gene: TRBJ1-6
v_gene: TRBV24-1

CDR3aa: CASSAQTGISYNEQFF
CDR3nt: TGTGCCAGTAGTGCCCAGACAGGGATATCCTACAATGAGCAGTTCTTC
d_gene: TRBD1
abundance: once
j_gene: TRBJ2-1
v_gene: TRBV19

CDR3aa: CASRSGYTEAFF
CDR3nt: TGTGCCAGCAGGTCCGGGTACACTGAAGCTTTCTTT
d_gene: .
abundance: once
j_gene: TRBJ1-1
v_gene: TRBV6-5

CDR3aa: CASSIPQGKGVYGYTF
CDR3nt: TGTGCCAGCAGCATTCCCCAGGGGAAAGGGGTTTATGGCTACACCTTC
d_gene: .
abundance: .
j_gene: TRBJ1-2
v_gene: TRBV9

CDR3aa: CASSPRGGRYNEQFF
CDR3nt: TGTGCCAGCAGCCCCCGAGGGGGCAGATACAATGAGCAGTTCTTC
d_gene: TRBD1
abundance: .
j_gene: TRBJ2-1
v_gene: TRBV9

CDR3aa: CASVLVGGDHEQYF
CDR3nt: TGTGCCAGCGTGTTAGTGGGGGGGGATCACGAGCAGTACTTC
d_gene: TRBD2
abundance: .
j_gene: TRBJ2-7
v_gene: TRBV2

CDR3aa: CASSTGQGIDGYTF
CDR3nt: TGCGCCAGCAGCACCGGACAGGGCATAGATGGCTACACCTTC
d_gene: TRBD1
abundance: once
j_gene: TRBJ1-2
v_gene: TRBV5-1

CDR3aa: CASSRSSGDNEQFF
CDR3nt: TGTGCCAGTAGTCGGTCTAGCGGGGACAATGAGCAGTTCTTC
d_gene: TRBD2
abundance: .
j_gene: TRBJ2-1
v_gene: TRBV19

CDR3aa: CGSQRGRETQYF
CDR3nt: TGTGGTAGTCAGCGGGGGAGGGAGACCCAGTACTTC
d_gene: TRBD2
abundance: .
j_gene: TRBJ2-5
v_gene: TRBV12-3/TRBV12-4

CDR3aa: CASTQGRGSYNEQFF
CDR3nt: TGTGCCAGCACCCAAGGGCGGGGCTCTTACAATGAGCAGTTCTTC
d_gene: .
abundance: .
j_gene: TRBJ2-1
v_gene: TRBV2

CDR3aa: CASSRAGQGPGELFF
CDR3nt: TGTGCCAGCAGCCGGGCCGGACAGGGTCCCGGGGAGCTGTTTTTT
d_gene: TRBD1
abundance: once
j_gene: TRBJ2-2
v_gene: TRBV3-1/TRBV3-2

CDR3aa: CASSSGQLPSGNTIYF
CDR3nt: TGTGCCAGCAGTTCCGGACAGCTCCCCTCCGGAAACACCATATATTTT
d_gene: .
abundance: .
j_gene: TRBJ1-3
v_gene: TRBV6-5